The 24 T cell receptor beta chains in this list originate from one sample, sequenced in a study of T cell responses to AZD1222 COVID-19 vaccine. Repertoires were generated with immunoSEQ multiplex PCR, while TCRdb's copy carries only in-frame clones and drops some. The sample carries 100,000 to 150,000 clones, about 90% recorded once. The sequences come from peripheral blood, collected on day 0 of MenACWY control vaccination. These receptors were taken from an adult in good health.

The gene calls are TRBV18 and TRBJ2-2; D not resolved. CDR3 length equals 14 residues. Trimming shortened V by 4 bases and J by 2 bases, and 8 bases separated the two germline ends. Germline values: CDR1 KGHSH, CDR2 LQKENI. The CDR3, as DNA: TGTGCCAGCTCACTAACTGCCAACACCGGGGAGCTGTTTTTT. Protein: CASSLTANTGELFF.

This rearrangement joins TRBV19 to TRBJ1-1; 7 positions match TRBD1. CDR1 is LNHDA and CDR2 is SQIVND in the germline V gene (reference sequence). Trimming cost V 5 bases and J 5 bases; bases outside gene matches: 8. CDR3 length: 14 residues. CDR3: CASSLGQANTEAFF. The CDR3 DNA reads TGTGCCAGTAGTTTAGGACAGGCGAATACTGAAGCTTTCTTT.

Only one count was recorded for this clone. This chain uses TRBV19 with TRBJ1-1, with D uncertain. The germline gives CDR1 LNHDA, CDR2 SQIVND (reference sequence). The CDR3 runs to 11 residues. Trimming cost V 3 bases and J 6 bases, with 5 bases left between them. This CDR3 is CASSIGPEAFF. The CDR3 nucleotides read TGTGCCAGTAGTATCGGGCCTGAAGCTTTCTTT.

This rearrangement joins TRBV12-1 to TRBJ1-1. TRBV12-1 is a listed pseudogene. There are 16 residues in the CDR3. The CDR3 DNA follows: TGTGCCAGCAGCTTTGGGGGTGGGGTAGAGAACACTGAAGCTTTCTTT. It translates to CASSFGGGVENTEAFF.

The chain carries TRBV18 and TRBJ1-1; D is unresolved. The length of the CDR3 is 13 residues. Deletions cut 0 bases from V and 5 bases from J, with 7 bases between. Germline lookup yields CDR1 KGHSH and CDR2 LQKENI. CDR3 residues: CASSPPGVTEAFF. The CDR3 region has the DNA TGTGCCAGCTCACCACCCGGGGTAACTGAAGCTTTCTTT.

The genes are TRBV4-2 and TRBJ2-5, with 8 bases lining up with TRBD2. The CDR3 is 19 amino acids. The germline CDR1 and CDR2 sequences are LGHNA and YNFKEQ. The V and J ends lost 0 bases and 2 bases, in that order; junction bases with no gene match: 14. Here the CDR3 reads CASSQDILGGGPLQETQYF. The CDR3 DNA reads TGTGCCAGCAGCCAAGACATCCTTGGCGGGGGGCCGTTACAAGAGACCCAGTACTTC.

The chain combines TRBV21-1 with TRBJ2-5; the table's D gene call, TRBD1, was not cross checked with the DNA. TRBV21-1 is listed as a pseudogene. There are 17 residues in the CDR3. Written as DNA, the CDR3 is TGTGCCAGCGTACGGGGACAGGTCCCGCGACCTCAAGAGACCCAGTACTTC. Translating gives CASVRGQVPRPQETQYF.

The rearrangement joins TRBV3-1 (or the pseudogene TRBV3-2) to TRBJ2-5; 10 bases map to TRBD1. The CDR3 runs to 19 residues. Germline CDR1 and CDR2: LGHDT and YNNKEL (reference sequence). Trimming at V came to 1 base and at J to 2 bases, leaving 13 bases not matched to a gene. The CDR3 sequence: CASSQVSSTGQGMQETQYF. The DNA of the CDR3 is TGTGCCAGCAGCCAAGTTTCGAGTACGGGACAGGGGATGCAAGAGACCCAGTACTTC.

The chain combines TRBV28 with TRBJ1-5, with unresolved D. V lost 7 bases and J lost 2, with 12 bases in between. This CDR3 contains 14 residues. Per germline, CDR1 MDHEN and CDR2 SYDVKM. CDR3 amino acids: CASITVFGNQPQHF. CDR3 nucleotides: TGTGCCAGCATTACGGTCTTCGGCAATCAGCCCCAGCATTTT.

The chain has TRBV21-1 and TRBJ1-2. TRBV21-1 is deemed a pseudogene. CDR3 length equals 15 residues. DNA of the CDR3: TGTGCCAGCAGCAAAGTGGTACGGTTAACATATGGCTACACCTTC. Residues: CASSKVVRLTYGYTF.

The gene calls are TRBV18 and TRBJ2-1; 7 nucleotides match TRBD2. This CDR3 region has 15 residues. Trimming removed 3 bases from V and 15 bases from J; junction bases left unmatched: 17. The germline gives CDR1 KGHSH, CDR2 LQKENI. The CDR3 is CASSPQIQQTSMRFF. The CDR3 region has the DNA TGTGCCAGCTCACCTCAAATCCAACAGACTAGCATGAGGTTCTTC. Filled out from reference TRBV18 and TRBJ2-1, the complete variable domain reads NAGVMQNPRHLVRRRGQEARLRCSPMKGHSHVYWYRQLPEEGLKFMVYLQKENIIDESGMPKERFSAEFPKEGPSILRIQQVVRGDSAAYFCASSPQIQQTSMRFFGPGTRLTVL.

The chain links TRBV3-1 (or the pseudogene TRBV3-2) to TRBJ1-2; 8 bases are shared with TRBD1. This CDR3 region has 15 residues. The V segment lost 3 bases and the J segment 7 bases; nucleotides outside the gene matches: 10. Germline V gene data show CDR1 as LGHDT and CDR2 as YNNKEL (reference sequence). CDR3 residues: CASSQTTGGGSGYTF. DNA of the CDR3: TGTGCCAGCAGCCAGACTACAGGGGGAGGTTCTGGCTACACCTTC.

The chain recombines TRBV5-5 with TRBJ1-1, with a possible D match to TRBD1 (5 bases). Germline-derived CDR1 and CDR2 are SGHKS and YYEKEE (reference sequence). The CDR3 has 17 amino acids. The ends were cut back, 0 bases at V and 1 base at J, with 16 bases in the middle. CDR3 sequence (DNA): TGTGCCAGCAGCTTGGTTAGGTTGGCAGGGCAGAACACTGAAGCTTTCTTT. Translation: CASSLVRLAGQNTEAFF.

The chain joins TRBV7-2 to TRBJ1-2; the D is unclear. Trimming shortened V by 1 base and J by 3 bases, and 9 bases separated the two germline ends. CDR1 SGHTA and CDR2 FQGNSA come from the germline V gene. The length of the CDR3 is 14 residues. CDR3 nucleotides: TGTGCCAGCAGCTTAGGTGGGGAATACTATGGCTACACCTTC. This gives the protein CASSLGGEYYGYTF.

The V gene is TRBV29-1, the J gene TRBJ1-1; D is possibly TRBD1 (5 bases). With 5 bases removed from V and 4 bases from J, the gap between germline ends came to 17 bases. Germline CDR1 and CDR2: SQVTM and ANQGSEA. The CDR3 spans 14 residues. The CDR3 region is CSVSQGRVGTEAFF. CDR3 nucleotide sequence: TGCAGCGTTTCCCAAGGCAGGGTAGGCACTGAAGCTTTCTTT.

V gene TRBV19 combines with J gene TRBJ1-6, with 9 bases aligning to TRBD1. CDR1 and CDR2 from the germline V gene are LNHDA and SQIVND (reference sequence). The CDR3 has 16 amino acids. Germline trimming cut 3 bases from V and 10 bases from J; bases unmatched to any gene: 10. The DNA for the CDR3 is TGTGCCAGTAGTATCGGACAGGGGAGAGATCACTCACCCCTCCACTTT. Amino acid sequence: CASSIGQGRDHSPLHF.

The chain links TRBV13 to TRBJ2-3; the match to TRBD2 covers 7 bases. Germline trimming cut 5 bases from V and 6 bases from J; bases unmatched to any gene: 11. This CDR3 has 15 residues. The V gene's germline CDR1 is PRHDT and CDR2 FYEKMQ (reference sequence). CDR3 loop: CASSLGRGSGDTQYF. CDR3 nucleotides: TGTGCCAGCAGCCTGGGGCGGGGGTCCGGGGATACGCAGTATTTT.

This chain uses TRBV7-9 with TRBJ2-3; no clear D. V was trimmed by 6 bases and J by 2 bases, leaving 3 bases between them. The CDR3 consists of 11 residues. Germline loops: CDR1 SEHNR, CDR2 FQNEAQ (reference sequence). The CDR3 is CASSLTDTQYF. The DNA for the CDR3 is TGTGCCAGCAGTCTCACAGATACGCAGTATTTT. The variable domain in full, completed from reference TRBV7-9 and TRBJ2-3, reads DTGVSQNPRHKITKRGQNVTFRCDPISEHNRLYWYRQTLGQGPEFLTYFQNEAQLEKSRLLSDRFSAERPKGSFSTLEIQRTEQGDSAMYLCASSLTDTQYFGPGTRLTVL.

The chain uses TRBV4-3 and TRBJ2-1, with D unclear. With 0 bases removed from V and 13 bases from J, the gap between germline ends came to 16 bases. The CDR3 runs to 14 residues. Looked up from germline, CDR1 is LGHNA and CDR2 is YSLEER. The CDR3 sequence is CASSQDETDILQFF. In DNA, the CDR3 is TGCGCCAGCAGCCAAGATGAAACAGATATTTTACAGTTCTTC.

The chain recombines TRBV6-5 with TRBJ1-1; D remains unclear. CDR1 and CDR2 from the germline V gene are MNHEY and SVGAGI. Trimming took 2 bases from V and 3 from J, leaving 7 bases between them. The CDR3 has 13 residues. CDR3 bases: TGTGCCAGCAGTTACAGCTGGGACACTGAAGCTTTCTTT. The encoded protein is CASSYSWDTEAFF.

The rearrangement links TRBV7-3 to TRBJ2-1, with TRBD1 identical over 8 bases. With 5 bases clipped from V and 2 bases from J, the junction kept 2 bases outside the gene matches. Germline assignment: CDR1 SGHTA and CDR2 FQGTGA. The CDR3 is made up of 14 amino acids. The CDR3, as DNA: TGTGCCAGCAGCAAGGACAGGGCCTACAATGAGCAGTTCTTC. It encodes CASSKDRAYNEQFF.

The chain carries TRBV20-1 and TRBJ1-6, with 10 bases that match TRBD1. CDR1 and CDR2 (germline): DFQATT, SNEGSKA (reference sequence). V shed 3 bases and J 7 bases; nucleotides not matched to a gene: 3. The CDR3 sequence is 14 residues long. The CDR3 sequence is CSASRGQGNSPLHF. CDR3 nucleotides: TGCAGTGCTAGTAGGGGACAGGGGAATTCACCCCTCCACTTT.

The chain recombines TRBV2 with TRBJ1-5; D remains ambiguous. This CDR3 comprises 13 residues. Germline assignment: CDR1 SNHLY and CDR2 FYNNEI. Deletions cut 6 bases from V and 0 bases from J, with 6 bases between. CDR3 in DNA: TGTGCCAGCAGGGCACTTAGCAATCAGCCCCAGCATTTT. Encoded protein: CASRALSNQPQHF. Full variable domain (remainder filled in from reference TRBV2 and TRBJ1-5): EPEVTQTPSHQVTQMGQEVILRCVPISNHLYFYWYRQILGQKVEFLVSFYNNEISEKSEIFDDQFSVERPDGSNFTLKIRSTKLEDSAMYFCASRALSNQPQHFGDGTRLSIL.

The chain combines TRBV2 with TRBJ1-1; perhaps TRBD1 as D (6 bases). Looked up from germline, CDR1 is SNHLY and CDR2 is FYNNEI. The CDR3 consists of 14 residues. Trimming took off 5 bases at V and 6 bases at J, with 16 bases between the two ends. CDR3 sequence reads: CASSPRRDKPEAFF. CDR3 nucleotides: TGTGCCAGCAGTCCCCGCCGGGACAAACCTGAAGCTTTCTTT.